A selection of T cell receptor beta chains follows, all from one sample in a study of cytomegalovirus exposure and HLA in healthy donors. Only in-frame clones appear in the TCRdb table, and some are missing; sequencing was by immunoSEQ multiplex PCR. Among about 150,000 clones listed, approximately 80% were seen once. The sample consisted of PBMCs. The source is a male donor in good health and CMV-seropositive. Both conserved end residues are part of each CDR3. A D gene is named only where the DNA matches it firmly. Only part of the rows carry a size: once, few, many, or a class if the clone is expanded.

>19|TRBJ2-1|TRBD2|-|TRBV2
TGTGCCAGCAGTGAAGGTGCTCACGGGAGGGCCCTCTCCTACAATGAGCAGTTCTTC
CASSEGAHGRALSYNEQFF
>15|TRBJ2-7|-|-|TRBV27
TGTGCCAGCAGTACCTCCGGACACGTGTCCTACGAGCAGTACTTC
CASSTSGHVSYEQYF
>16|TRBJ2-2|-|-|TRBV5-1
TGCGCCAGCAGCCTGGCCAGGAGGCAGGTCACCGGGGAGCTGTTTTTT
CASSLARRQVTGELFF
>16|TRBJ1-3|TRBD1|-|TRBV7-9
TGTGCCAGCAGCGGTACAGGGGGTGTATCTGGAAACACCATATATTTT
CASSGTGGVSGNTIYF
>13|TRBJ2-2|-|-|TRBV9
TGTGCCAGCAGCGTAGCTGCGGTCGGGGAGCTGTTTTTT
CASSVAAVGELFF
>16|TRBJ2-3|-|few|TRBV27
TGTGCCAGCAGTTTATCGAGCCTAGGAAGCACAGATACGCAGTATTTT
CASSLSSLGSTDTQYF
>15|TRBJ2-3|TRBD2|-|TRBV7-3
TGTGCCAGCAGCTTAACTAGCGGGAGACAAGGCACGCAGTATTTT
CASSLTSGRQGTQYF
>17|TRBJ2-2|TRBD1|-|TRBV19
TGTGCCAGTAGTACCCCCGGACAGGGGCGTCACACCGGGGAGCTGTTTTTT
CASSTPGQGRHTGELFF
>16|TRBJ2-7|TRBD2|-|TRBV14
TGTGCCAGCAGCCAAGGACCTGGGACTAGCTCCTACGAGCAGTACTTC
CASSQGPGTSSYEQYF
>19|TRBJ1-4|-|-|TRBV4-1
TGCGCCAGCAGCCAAGATCTTGTCCGACGGACTATTGGACGCGAAAAACTGTTTTTT
CASSQDLVRRTIGREKLFF
>12|TRBJ2-1|-|-|TRBV14
TGTGCCAGCAGCCATAGAAGAAATGAGCAGTTCTTC
CASSHRRNEQFF
>14|TRBJ2-7|-|-|TRBV27
TGTGCCAGCAGTTTTTCGGGGGGCTGGGACGAGCAGTACTTC
CASSFSGGWDEQYF
>15|TRBJ2-2|-|-|TRBV30
TGTGCCTGGGAACTGGACTCCATTAACACCGGGGAGCTGTTTTTT
CAWELDSINTGELFF
>16|TRBJ1-1|TRBD1|-|TRBV19
TGTGCCAGTAGTATACAGGGGGCCCTAATGAACACTGAAGCTTTCTTT
CASSIQGALMNTEAFF
>16|TRBJ2-5|TRBD1|-|TRBV5-1
TGCGCCAGCAGCTTCCGGGACAGGGGTGCCCAAGAGACCCAGTACTTC
CASSFRDRGAQETQYF
>13|TRBJ2-7|-|-|TRBV14
TGTGCCAGCAGCCAAGTACACGACTACGAGCAGTACTTC
CASSQVHDYEQYF
>16|TRBJ1-6|-|-|TRBV5-6
TGTGCCAGCAGCTTGCATAGGAGAACCTATAATTCACCCCTCCACTTT
CASSLHRRTYNSPLHF